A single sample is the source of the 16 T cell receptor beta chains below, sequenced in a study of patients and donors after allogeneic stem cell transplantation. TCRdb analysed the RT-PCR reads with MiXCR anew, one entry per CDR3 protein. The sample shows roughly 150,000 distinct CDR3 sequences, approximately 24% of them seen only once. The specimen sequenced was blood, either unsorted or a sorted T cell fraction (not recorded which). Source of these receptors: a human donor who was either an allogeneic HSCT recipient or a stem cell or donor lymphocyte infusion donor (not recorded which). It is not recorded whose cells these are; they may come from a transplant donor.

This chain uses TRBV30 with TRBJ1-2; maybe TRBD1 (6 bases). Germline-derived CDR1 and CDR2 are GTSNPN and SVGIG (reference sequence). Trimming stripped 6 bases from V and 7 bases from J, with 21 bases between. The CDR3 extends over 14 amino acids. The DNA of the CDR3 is TGTGCCTGTACGGACGAAACAGGGACGGGTGGCTACACCTTC. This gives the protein CACTDETGTGGYTF.

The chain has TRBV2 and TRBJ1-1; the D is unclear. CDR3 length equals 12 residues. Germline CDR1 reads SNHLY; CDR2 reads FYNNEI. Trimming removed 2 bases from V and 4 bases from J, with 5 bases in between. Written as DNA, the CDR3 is TGTGCCAGCAGTGAATCTTTCACTGAAGCTTTCTTT. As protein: CASSESFTEAFF.

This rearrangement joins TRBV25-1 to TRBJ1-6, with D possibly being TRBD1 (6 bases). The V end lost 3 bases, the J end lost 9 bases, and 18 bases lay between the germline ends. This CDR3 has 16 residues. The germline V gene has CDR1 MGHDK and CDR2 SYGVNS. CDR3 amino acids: CASSDPEQGGSSPLHF. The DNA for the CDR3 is TGTGCCAGCAGTGATCCGGAACAGGGAGGTAGTTCACCCCTCCACTTT.

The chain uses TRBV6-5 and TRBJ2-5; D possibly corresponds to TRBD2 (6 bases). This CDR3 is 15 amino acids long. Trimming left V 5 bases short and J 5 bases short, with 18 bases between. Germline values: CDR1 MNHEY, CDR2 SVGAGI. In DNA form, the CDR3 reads TGTGCCAGCAGTGACCCGGGAGTAGGTCGGGAGACCCAGTACTTC. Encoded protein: CASSDPGVGRETQYF.

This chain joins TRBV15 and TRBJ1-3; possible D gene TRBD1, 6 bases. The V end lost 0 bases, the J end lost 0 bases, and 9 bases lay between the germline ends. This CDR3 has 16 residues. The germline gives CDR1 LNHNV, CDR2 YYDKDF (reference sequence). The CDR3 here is CATSREGQFSGNTIYF. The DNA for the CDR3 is TGTGCCACCAGCAGAGAGGGACAATTCTCTGGAAACACCATATATTTT.

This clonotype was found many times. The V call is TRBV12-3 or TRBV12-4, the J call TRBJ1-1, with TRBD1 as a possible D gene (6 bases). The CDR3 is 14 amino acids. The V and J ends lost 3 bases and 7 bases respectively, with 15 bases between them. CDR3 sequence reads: CASSLYQGRDEAFF. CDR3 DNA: TGTGCCAGCAGTTTGTACCAGGGGAGGGATGAAGCTTTCTTT.

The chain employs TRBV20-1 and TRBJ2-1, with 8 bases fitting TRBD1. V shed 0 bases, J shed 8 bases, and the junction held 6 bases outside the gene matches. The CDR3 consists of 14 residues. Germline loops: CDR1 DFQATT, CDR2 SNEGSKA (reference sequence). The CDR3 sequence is CSARDTQGEDEQFF. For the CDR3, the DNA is TGCAGTGCTAGAGATACACAGGGGGAAGATGAGCAGTTCTTC.

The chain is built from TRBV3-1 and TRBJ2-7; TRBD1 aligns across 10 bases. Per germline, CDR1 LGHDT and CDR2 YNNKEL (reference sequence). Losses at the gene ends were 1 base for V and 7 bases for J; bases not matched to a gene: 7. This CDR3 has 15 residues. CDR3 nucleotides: TGTGCCAGCAGCCAAGCCGGGACAGGGGTTTGGGAGCAGTACTTC. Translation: CASSQAGTGVWEQYF.

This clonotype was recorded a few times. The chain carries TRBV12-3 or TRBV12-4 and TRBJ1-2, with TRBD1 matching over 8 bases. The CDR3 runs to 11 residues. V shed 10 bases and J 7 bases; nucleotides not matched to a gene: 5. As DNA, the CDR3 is TGTGCCACCCAGGGGGCTGGTGGCTACACCTTC. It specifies CATQGAGGYTF.

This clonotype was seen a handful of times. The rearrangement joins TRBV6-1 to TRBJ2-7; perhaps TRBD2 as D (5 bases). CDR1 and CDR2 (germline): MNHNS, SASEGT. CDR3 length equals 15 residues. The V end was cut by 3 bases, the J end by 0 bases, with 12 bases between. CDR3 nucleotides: TGTGCCAGCAGTGAGGAGGTTGGTAGCTCCTACGAGCAGTACTTC. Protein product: CASSEEVGSSYEQYF.

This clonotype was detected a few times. CDR3 bases: TGTGCCAGCAGTTTAGGGGCGGGAGACTCCTACAATGAGCAGTTCTTC. This gives the protein CASSLGAGDSYNEQFF. The J gene is TRBJ2-1, the V gene TRBV27, with 7 positions matching TRBD2. The CDR3 runs 16 residues. Germline V lookup: CDR1 MNHEY, CDR2 SMNVEV (reference sequence). After removal of 2 bases from V and 0 bases from J, the junction contained 4 bases not matched to a gene.

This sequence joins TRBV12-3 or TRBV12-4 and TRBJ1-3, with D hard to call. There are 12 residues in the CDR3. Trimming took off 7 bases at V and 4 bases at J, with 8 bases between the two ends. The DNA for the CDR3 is TGTGCCAGCACCAAAGGGGGAAACACCATATATTTT. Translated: CASTKGGNTIYF.

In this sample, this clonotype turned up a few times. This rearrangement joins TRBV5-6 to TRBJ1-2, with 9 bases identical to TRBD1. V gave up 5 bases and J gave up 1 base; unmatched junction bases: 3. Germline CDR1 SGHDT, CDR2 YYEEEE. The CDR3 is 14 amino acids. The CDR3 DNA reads TGTGCCAGCAGAGACAGGGGGAGTAACTATGGCTACACCTTC. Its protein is CASRDRGSNYGYTF.

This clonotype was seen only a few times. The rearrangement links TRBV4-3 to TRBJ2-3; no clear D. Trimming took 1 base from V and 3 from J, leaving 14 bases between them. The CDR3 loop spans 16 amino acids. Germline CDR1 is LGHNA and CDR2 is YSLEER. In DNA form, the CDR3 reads TGCGCCAGCAGCCAAGGGGAAGGGTTTGGGACAGATACGCAGTATTTT. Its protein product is CASSQGEGFGTDTQYF.

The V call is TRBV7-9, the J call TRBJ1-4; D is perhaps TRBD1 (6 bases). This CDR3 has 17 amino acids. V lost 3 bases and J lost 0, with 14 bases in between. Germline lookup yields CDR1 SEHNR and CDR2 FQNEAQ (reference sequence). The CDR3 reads CASSLGRTATTNEKLFF. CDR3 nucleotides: TGTGCCAGCAGCTTGGGTAGGACAGCCACAACTAATGAAAAACTGTTTTTT.

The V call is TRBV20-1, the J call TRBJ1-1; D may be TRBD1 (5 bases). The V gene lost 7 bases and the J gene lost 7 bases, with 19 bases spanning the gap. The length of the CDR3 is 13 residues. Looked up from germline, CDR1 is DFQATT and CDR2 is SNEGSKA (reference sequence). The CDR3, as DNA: TGCAGTGGGGGTAACAAAGGGGACCTTGAAGCTTTCTTT. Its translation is CSGGNKGDLEAFF.